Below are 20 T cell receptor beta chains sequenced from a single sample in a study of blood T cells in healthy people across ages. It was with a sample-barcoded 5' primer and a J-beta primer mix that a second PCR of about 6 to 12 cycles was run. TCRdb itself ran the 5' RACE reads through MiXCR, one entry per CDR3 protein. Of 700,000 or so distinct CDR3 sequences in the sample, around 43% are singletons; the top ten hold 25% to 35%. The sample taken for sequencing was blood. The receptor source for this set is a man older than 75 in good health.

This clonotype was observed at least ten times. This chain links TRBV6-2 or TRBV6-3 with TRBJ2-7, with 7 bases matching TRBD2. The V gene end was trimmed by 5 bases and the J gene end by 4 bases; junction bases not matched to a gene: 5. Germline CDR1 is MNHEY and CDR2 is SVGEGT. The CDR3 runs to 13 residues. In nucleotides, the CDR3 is TGTGCCAGCAGTCCCCTCGGGGGGTACGAGCAGTACTTC. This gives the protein CASSPLGGYEQYF.

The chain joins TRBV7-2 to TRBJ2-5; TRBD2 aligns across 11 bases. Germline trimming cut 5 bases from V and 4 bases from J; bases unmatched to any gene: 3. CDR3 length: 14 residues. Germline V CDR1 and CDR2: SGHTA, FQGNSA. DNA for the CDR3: TGTGCCAGCAGCGGGACTAGCGGAATAGAGACCCAGTACTTC. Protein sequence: CASSGTSGIETQYF.

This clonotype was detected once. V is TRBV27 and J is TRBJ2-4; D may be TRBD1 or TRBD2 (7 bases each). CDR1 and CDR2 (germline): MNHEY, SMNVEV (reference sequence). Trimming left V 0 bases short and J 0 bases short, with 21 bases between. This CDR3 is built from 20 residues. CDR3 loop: CASSLSIRGRGRGAKNIQYF. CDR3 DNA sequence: TGTGCCAGCAGTTTATCGATAAGGGGGAGGGGGCGAGGAGCCAAAAACATTCAGTACTTC.

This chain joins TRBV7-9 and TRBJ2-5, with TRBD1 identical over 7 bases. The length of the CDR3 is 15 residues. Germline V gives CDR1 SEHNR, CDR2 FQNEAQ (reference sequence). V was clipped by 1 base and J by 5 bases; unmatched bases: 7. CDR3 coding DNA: TGTGCCAGCAGCTTAGATGCAGGGGGAAGGGAGACCCAGTACTTC. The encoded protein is CASSLDAGGRETQYF.

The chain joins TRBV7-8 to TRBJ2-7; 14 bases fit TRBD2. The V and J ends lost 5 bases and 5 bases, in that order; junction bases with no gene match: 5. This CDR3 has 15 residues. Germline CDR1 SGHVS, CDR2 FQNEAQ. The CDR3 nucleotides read TGTGCCAGCAGCGTCGGGACTAGCGGGAGTAACGAGCAGTACTTC. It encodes CASSVGTSGSNEQYF.

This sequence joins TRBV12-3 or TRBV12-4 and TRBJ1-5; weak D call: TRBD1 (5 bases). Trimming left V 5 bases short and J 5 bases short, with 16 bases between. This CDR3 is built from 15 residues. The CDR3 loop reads CASSPGVQIYQPQHF. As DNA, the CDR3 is TGTGCCAGCAGTCCGGGGGTTCAGATCTATCAGCCCCAGCATTTT.

CDR3 residues: CASSLDARASGSSTGELFF. CDR3 DNA sequence: TGTGCCAGCAGCTTAGATGCGAGGGCTAGCGGGAGTTCGACCGGGGAGCTGTTTTTT. The genes are TRBV11-2 and TRBJ2-2; 10 bases are a match to TRBD2. With 0 bases clipped from V and 5 bases from J, the junction kept 12 bases outside the gene matches. The CDR3 has 19 residues. Per germline, CDR1 SGHAT and CDR2 FQNNGV.

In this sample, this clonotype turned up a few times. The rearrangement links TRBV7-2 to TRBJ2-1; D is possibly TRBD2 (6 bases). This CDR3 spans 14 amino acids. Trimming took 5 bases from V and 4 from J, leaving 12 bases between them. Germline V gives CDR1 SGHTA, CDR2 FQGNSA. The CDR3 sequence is CASSNERVYNEQFF. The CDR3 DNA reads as TGTGCCAGCAGCAACGAGCGGGTATACAATGAGCAGTTCTTC.

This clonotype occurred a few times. The CDR3 spells CSASPTYWTGKTRTNYGYTF. The DNA for the CDR3 is TGCAGTGCTAGCCCGACCTACTGGACAGGGAAGACCCGAACTAACTATGGCTACACCTTC. V gene TRBV20-1 combines with J gene TRBJ1-2, with TRBD1 matching 8 bases. Trimming cost V 3 bases and J 0 bases; bases outside gene matches: 21. The CDR3 runs 20 residues. Germline lookup yields CDR1 DFQATT and CDR2 SNEGSKA (reference sequence).

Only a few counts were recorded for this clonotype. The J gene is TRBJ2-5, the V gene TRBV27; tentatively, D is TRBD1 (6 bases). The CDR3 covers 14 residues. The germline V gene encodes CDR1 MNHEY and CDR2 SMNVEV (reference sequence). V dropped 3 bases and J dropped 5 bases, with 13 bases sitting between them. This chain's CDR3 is CASSLRLGGETQYF. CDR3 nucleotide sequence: TGTGCCAGCAGTTTGAGACTTGGGGGCGAGACCCAGTACTTC.

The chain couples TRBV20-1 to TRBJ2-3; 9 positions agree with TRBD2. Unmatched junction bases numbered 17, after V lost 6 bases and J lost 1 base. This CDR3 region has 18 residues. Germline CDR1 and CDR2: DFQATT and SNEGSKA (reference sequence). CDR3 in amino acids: CSAPTTSGQRGGTDTQYF. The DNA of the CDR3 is TGCAGTGCCCCGACCACTAGCGGGCAGCGTGGAGGCACAGATACGCAGTATTTT.

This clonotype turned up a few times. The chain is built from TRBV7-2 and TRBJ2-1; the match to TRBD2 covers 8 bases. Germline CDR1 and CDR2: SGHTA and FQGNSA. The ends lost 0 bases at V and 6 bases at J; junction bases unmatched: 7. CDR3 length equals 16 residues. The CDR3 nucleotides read TGTGCCAGCAGCTTAGCGGGCAGCGGGGGCAGCAATGAGCAGTTCTTC. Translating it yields CASSLAGSGGSNEQFF.

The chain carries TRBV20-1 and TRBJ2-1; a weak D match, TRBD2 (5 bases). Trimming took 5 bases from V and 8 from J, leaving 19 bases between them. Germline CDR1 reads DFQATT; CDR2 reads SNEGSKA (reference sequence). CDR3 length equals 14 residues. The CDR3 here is CSAEGLALGYEQFF. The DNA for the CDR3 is TGCAGTGCTGAAGGGCTAGCCCTGGGGTATGAGCAGTTCTTC.

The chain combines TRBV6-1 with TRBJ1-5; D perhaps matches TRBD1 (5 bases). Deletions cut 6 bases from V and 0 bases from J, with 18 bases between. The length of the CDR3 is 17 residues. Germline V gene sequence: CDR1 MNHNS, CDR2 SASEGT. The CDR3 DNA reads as TGTGCCAGCAGGCGATCTACAGGTTTTTATAGCAATCAGCCCCAGCATTTT. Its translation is CASRRSTGFYSNQPQHF.

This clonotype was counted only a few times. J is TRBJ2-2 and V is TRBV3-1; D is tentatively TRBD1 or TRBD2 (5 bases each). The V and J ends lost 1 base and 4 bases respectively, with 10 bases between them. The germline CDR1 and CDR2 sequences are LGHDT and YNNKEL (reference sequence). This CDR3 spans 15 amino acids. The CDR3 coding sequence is TGTGCCAGCAGCCAAGGCTGGGACCTCACCGGGGAGCTGTTTTTT. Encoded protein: CASSQGWDLTGELFF.

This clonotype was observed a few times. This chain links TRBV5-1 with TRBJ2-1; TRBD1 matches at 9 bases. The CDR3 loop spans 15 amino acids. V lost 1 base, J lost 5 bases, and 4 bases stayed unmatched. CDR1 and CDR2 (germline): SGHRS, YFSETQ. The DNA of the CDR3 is TGCGCCAGCAGCTTGTTACAGGGGGCGAACAATGAGCAGTTCTTC. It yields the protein CASSLLQGANNEQFF.

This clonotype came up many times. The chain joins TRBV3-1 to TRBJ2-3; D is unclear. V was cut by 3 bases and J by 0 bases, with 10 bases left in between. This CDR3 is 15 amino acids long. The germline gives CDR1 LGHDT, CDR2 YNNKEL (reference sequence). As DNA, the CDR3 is TGTGCCAGCAGCCAGGCAGGTACTAGCACAGATACGCAGTATTTT. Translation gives CASSQAGTSTDTQYF.

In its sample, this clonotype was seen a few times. The chain's CDR3 is CASSVGAGGDGYTF. The CDR3 region has the DNA TGTGCCAGCAGCGTAGGGGCAGGGGGCGATGGCTACACCTTC. The rearrangement links TRBV9 to TRBJ1-2; 8 bases line up with TRBD1. The V gene's germline CDR1 is SGDLS and CDR2 YYNGEE. The V and J ends lost 0 bases and 6 bases, in that order; junction bases with no gene match: 4. This CDR3 has 14 amino acids.

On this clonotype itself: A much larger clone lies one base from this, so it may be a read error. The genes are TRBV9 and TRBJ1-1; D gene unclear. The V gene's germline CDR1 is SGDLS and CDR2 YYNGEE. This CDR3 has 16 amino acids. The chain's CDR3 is CTSSVIRIGRYTEAFF. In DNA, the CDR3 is TGTACCAGCAGCGTAATCAGAATAGGGAGGTACACTGAAGCTTTCTTT.

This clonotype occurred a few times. The CDR3 reads CASSYGGDDYGYTF. The CDR3 coding sequence is TGTGCCAGCAGTTACGGGGGCGACGACTATGGCTACACCTTC. V usage is TRBV6-2 or TRBV6-3 and J usage is TRBJ1-2; weak D call: TRBD1 (6 bases). Trimming left V 2 bases short and J 3 bases short, with 10 bases between. From germline, CDR1 is MNHEY and CDR2 SVGEGT. The length of the CDR3 is 14 residues.